Each of the 16 T cell receptor beta chains below was sequenced from the same sample in a study of T cell repertoires in cytomegalovirus infection. MiXCR was run by TCRdb on the reads, yielding one entry per CDR3 protein. The data contain 450,000 to 650,000 distinct CDR3 sequences, 26% of them singletons. Sequencing used PBMCs. The source of these receptors is a human donor in good health (CMV status not recorded). Some clones in this sample may be carry-over from other donors' samples.

The V call is TRBV5-1, the J call TRBJ2-1; D may be TRBD2 (6 bases). The CDR3 spans 12 residues. Trimming took 0 bases from V and 9 from J, leaving 7 bases between them. CDR1 is SGHRS, CDR2 YFSETQ, per germline. As DNA, the CDR3 is TGCGCCAGCAGCTTGGGGGGGGTTGAGCAGTTCTTC. This sequence encodes CASSLGGVEQFF.

This sequence joins TRBV12-3 or TRBV12-4 and TRBJ2-1, with TRBD2 matching 8 bases. Trimming at V came to 3 bases and at J to 0 bases, leaving 10 bases not matched to a gene. There are 18 residues in the CDR3. The CDR3 sequence: CASSFGTGLAASYNEQFF. Written as DNA, the CDR3 is TGTGCCAGCAGTTTCGGAACAGGACTAGCTGCCTCCTACAATGAGCAGTTCTTC.

This clonotype was seen at least ten times. The chain has TRBV7-3 and TRBJ2-7; possibly TRBD2 for D (5 bases). Trimming took off 6 bases at V and 7 bases at J, with 16 bases between the two ends. The CDR3 is 13 amino acids. Looked up from germline, CDR1 is SGHTA and CDR2 is FQGTGA. The CDR3 DNA is TGTGCCAGCAGTCAGGACGGGTGGAGGGAGCAGTACTTC. Protein: CASSQDGWREQYF.

V and J are TRBV19 and TRBJ2-1; D remains ambiguous. The V and J ends lost 7 bases and 1 base respectively, with 14 bases between them. Germline V gene lookup returns CDR1 LNHDA and CDR2 SQIVND (reference sequence). The CDR3 has 15 amino acids. The CDR3 DNA sequence: TGTGCCAGTACCTTCAACTATCTATCCTACAATGAGCAGTTCTTC. It encodes CASTFNYLSYNEQFF.

The chain recombines TRBV10-3 with TRBJ1-5; D not resolved. This CDR3 is built from 12 residues. CDR1 and CDR2 (germline): ENHRY, SYGVKD. Trimming shortened V by 6 bases and J by 4 bases, and 7 bases separated the two germline ends. The CDR3 DNA is TGTGCCATCAGCCCCAAAAATCAGCCCCAGCATTTT. It specifies CAISPKNQPQHF.

The table lists this clonotype with a few counts. The chain links TRBV2 to TRBJ2-3; 10 bases agree with TRBD2. Germline trimming cut 4 bases from V and 1 base from J; bases unmatched to any gene: 5. Germline CDR1 is SNHLY and CDR2 is FYNNEI. The CDR3 is made up of 16 amino acids. Here the CDR3 reads CASSGLGLAGTDTQYF. The CDR3 DNA is TGTGCCAGCAGTGGATTAGGACTAGCGGGCACAGATACGCAGTATTTT.

This clonotype has a handful of counts. This chain connects TRBV2 to TRBJ1-5; D remains ambiguous. The CDR3 length is 14 residues. V was cut by 4 bases and J by 7 bases, with 14 bases left in between. Germline-derived CDR1 and CDR2 are SNHLY and FYNNEI. CDR3 DNA: TGTGCCAGCAGTGGAGAGGTGGAGTACCAGCCCCAGCATTTT. Its translation is CASSGEVEYQPQHF. Looking up the rest from reference TRBV2 and TRBJ1-5 gives the full variable domain: EPEVTQTPSHQVTQMGQEVILRCVPISNHLYFYWYRQILGQKVEFLVSFYNNEISEKSEIFDDQFSVERPDGSNFTLKIRSTKLEDSAMYFCASSGEVEYQPQHFGDGTRLSIL.

The chain uses TRBV27 and TRBJ2-5; D possibly corresponds to TRBD2 (6 bases). V lost 6 bases and J 3 bases, leaving 14 bases between the germline ends. CDR3 length equals 14 residues. The V gene's germline CDR1 is MNHEY and CDR2 SMNVEV (reference sequence). CDR3 region: CASRSGDAKETQYF. The CDR3 DNA is TGTGCCAGCAGGTCGGGGGACGCCAAAGAGACCCAGTACTTC.

V usage is TRBV4-2 and J usage is TRBJ2-7; 10 nucleotides match TRBD2. The CDR3 contains 15 residues. Germline values: CDR1 LGHNA, CDR2 YNFKEQ. V gave up 5 bases and J gave up 1 base; unmatched junction bases: 5. The DNA for the CDR3 is TGTGCCAGCAGCACCTCTAGCGGGAGTTCCTACGAGCAGTACTTC. Translation gives CASSTSSGSSYEQYF.

This chain joins TRBV7-9 and TRBJ2-7; a possible D gene is TRBD2 (5 bases). The germline CDR1 and CDR2 sequences are SEHNR and FQNEAQ (reference sequence). The CDR3 has 12 residues. Trimming left V 3 bases short and J 6 bases short, with 9 bases between. The chain's CDR3 is CASSFARGEQYV. The CDR3 nucleotides read TGTGCCAGCAGCTTCGCTCGGGGCGAGCAGTACGTC.

V gene TRBV7-2 combines with J gene TRBJ2-7; 11 nucleotides line up with TRBD1. Germline trimming cut 5 bases from V and 6 bases from J; bases unmatched to any gene: 6. The germline CDR1 and CDR2 sequences are SGHTA and FQGNSA. The CDR3 has 14 amino acids. The CDR3: CASSRDRGSLEQYF. DNA for the CDR3: TGTGCCAGCAGCCGGGACAGGGGGTCCCTCGAGCAGTACTTC.

This clonotype has just a few counts. This CDR3 reads CASSYPDRANIQYF. CDR3 nucleotides: TGTGCCAGCAGTTACCCGGACAGGGCAAACATTCAGTACTTC. The chain combines TRBV6-6 with TRBJ2-4; 8 nucleotides line up with TRBD1. The length of the CDR3 is 14 residues. The V segment lost 2 bases and the J segment 6 bases; nucleotides outside the gene matches: 3. The germline gives CDR1 MNHNY, CDR2 SVGAGI (reference sequence).

The V gene is TRBV5-1, the J gene TRBJ2-1; 10 bases agree with TRBD2. Losses at the gene ends were 0 bases for V and 6 bases for J; bases not matched to a gene: 6. Germline lookup yields CDR1 SGHRS and CDR2 YFSETQ. The CDR3 is 16 residues long. The CDR3 nucleotides are TGCGCCAGCAGCTTGGGGTCGCTAGCGGGAGCCAATGAGCAGTTCTTC. Translating it yields CASSLGSLAGANEQFF.

The V gene is TRBV10-3, the J gene TRBJ2-7; D unclear. There are 15 residues in the CDR3. V shed 4 bases and J shed 3 bases, with 16 bases lying between them. Per the germline V gene, CDR1 is ENHRY and CDR2 is SYGVKD. The CDR3 region is CAISVGLWGSYEQYV. The CDR3 nucleotides read TGTGCCATCAGTGTTGGTCTATGGGGAAGCTACGAGCAGTACGTC.

The chain carries TRBV19 and TRBJ1-6, with D maybe TRBD1 (6 bases). The V and J ends lost 5 bases and 9 bases respectively, with 17 bases between them. CDR3 size: 15 residues. Germline V gene sequence: CDR1 LNHDA, CDR2 SQIVND (reference sequence). The CDR3 protein is CASSPGQSRGSPLHF. CDR3 coding DNA: TGTGCCAGTAGTCCGGGACAATCGAGGGGTTCACCCCTCCACTTT.

This clonotype showed up many times. The chain uses TRBV11-2 and TRBJ2-3, with 12 bases that match TRBD2. Trimming cost V 5 bases and J 5 bases; bases outside gene matches: 2. The length of the CDR3 is 14 residues. Germline V gene data show CDR1 as SGHAT and CDR2 as FQNNGV. This CDR3 is CASSRGLAGDTQYF. CDR3 sequence (DNA): TGTGCCAGCAGCAGGGGACTAGCGGGAGATACGCAGTATTTT. The whole variable domain, remainder taken from reference TRBV11-2 and TRBJ2-3, is EAGVAQSPRYKIIEKRQSVAFWCNPISGHATLYWYQQILGQGPKLLIQFQNNGVVDDSQLPKDRFSAERLKGVDSTLKIQPAKLEDSAVYLCASSRGLAGDTQYFGPGTRLTVL.